This record covers a single T cell receptor beta chain. The sample comes from a study of shared clonotypes between healthy human individuals. TCRdb's copy holds only in-frame clones and misses some; the assay was immunoSEQ multiplex PCR. The table has fewer than 650,000 clones, around 76% seen once. The CDR3 has 16 residues. V was clipped by 2 bases and J by 6 bases, with 16 bases between them. Germline V gene sequence: CDR1 WSHSY, CDR2 SAAADI. The chain employs TRBV10-2 and TRBJ2-2, with a tentative D call TRBD1 (5 bases). This TCR derives from a woman aged 40 to 50 in good health. Some clones in this sample may be carry-over from other donors' samples. Sequenced sample: PBMCs. CDR3 in DNA: TGCGCCAGCAGTGAGACGTCGGATAGGGGATCCGGGGAGCTGTTTTTT. Its translation is CASSETSDRGSGELFF.